The 15 T cell receptor beta chains below all came from one sample that was sequenced in a study of blood T cells in healthy people across ages. A J-beta primer mix and a sample-barcoded 5' primer were used in a second PCR of about 7 to 11 cycles. MiXCR was run by TCRdb on the 5' RACE reads, yielding one entry per CDR3 protein. The sample lists roughly 800,000 distinct CDR3 sequences, roughly 50% occurring once. The sample consisted of blood. The receptor set was obtained from a man younger than 40 in good health.

The V call is TRBV12-3 or TRBV12-4, the J call TRBJ2-1; 10 nucleotides align to TRBD2. Trimming removed 5 bases from V and 9 bases from J; junction bases left unmatched: 10. The length of the CDR3 is 15 residues. The CDR3 spells CASSPAPGTSVEQFF. The CDR3 DNA follows: TGTGCCAGCAGTCCTGCCCCCGGGACTAGCGTTGAGCAGTTCTTC.

The rearrangement uses TRBV7-2 and TRBJ1-2, with D hard to call. Trimming cost V 6 bases and J 8 bases, with 13 bases left between them. This CDR3 is 12 amino acids long. The V gene's germline CDR1 is SGHTA and CDR2 FQGNSA. The CDR3 sequence: CASSIIEGGYTF. The CDR3, as DNA: TGTGCCAGCAGTATCATAGAAGGCGGCTACACCTTC.

This clonotype was detected only a few times. The chain joins TRBV29-1 to TRBJ1-5, with D unclear. Germline V CDR1 and CDR2: SQVTM, ANQGSEA. The CDR3 totals 14 residues. The V gene lost 4 bases and the J gene lost 0 bases, with 10 bases spanning the gap. For the CDR3, the DNA is TGCAGCGTTGTCGGGGATTCTAGCAATCAGCCCCAGCATTTT. Encoded protein: CSVVGDSSNQPQHF.

Details on this clonotype: The junction and the germline gene differ at one end; a read error may be behind it. The chain combines TRBV12-5 with TRBJ2-3; D is possibly TRBD2 (6 bases). The CDR3 totals 14 residues. Germline assignment: CDR1 LGHNT and CDR2 FRNRAP. CDR3 DNA sequence: TGTGCTAGTGGTTCGATGGGACTTACAGATGCGCAGTATTTT. Translated, it gives CASGSMGLTDAQYF.

The chain links TRBV20-1 to TRBJ1-5; D not certain. From germline, CDR1 is DFQATT and CDR2 SNEGSKA (reference sequence). V was cut by 0 bases and J by 2 bases, with 5 bases left in between. The CDR3 runs 13 residues. The CDR3 is CSARDWGNQPQHF. CDR3 DNA sequence: TGCAGTGCTAGAGATTGGGGCAATCAGCCCCAGCATTTT.

The chain has TRBV11-2 and TRBJ1-2; D is undetermined. The germline V gene encodes CDR1 SGHAT and CDR2 FQNNGV. The CDR3 loop spans 21 amino acids. V was pared by 5 bases and J by 8 bases, with 39 bases between. The CDR3 DNA sequence: TGTGCCAGCAGCATAACCCAAAGGATCTCTTGGATTTCTGGCCAACCGAAAGGCTACACCTTC. It specifies CASSITQRISWISGQPKGYTF.

This clonotype has just a few counts. The V gene is TRBV12-3 or TRBV12-4, the J gene TRBJ1-2; D gene unclear. CDR3 length: 13 amino acids. Trimming pared 5 bases from V and 4 bases from J, leaving 11 bases between. For the CDR3, the DNA is TGTGCCAGCAGTCTCCGGGTCACCTATGGCTACACCTTC. Its protein product is CASSLRVTYGYTF.

The chain links TRBV10-3 to TRBJ2-3; 13 nucleotides align to TRBD2. With V trimmed by 4 bases and J by 4 bases, 2 bases remained unmatched. Germline lookup yields CDR1 ENHRY and CDR2 SYGVKD. The CDR3 is made up of 15 amino acids. In nucleotides, the CDR3 is TGTGCCATCAGTGGGACTAGCGGGAGCCCAGATACGCAGTATTTT. Protein sequence: CAISGTSGSPDTQYF.

The chain has TRBV4-2 and TRBJ2-1, with 8 bases fitting TRBD2. CDR1 is LGHNA, CDR2 YNFKEQ, per germline. This CDR3 comprises 16 residues. J lost 7 bases, V lost 0 bases, and 8 bases had no gene match. CDR3 nucleotide sequence: TGTGCCAGCAGCCAAGAGGGGAGCGGGAGATGGAATGAGCAGTTCTTC. Its translation is CASSQEGSGRWNEQFF.

Here the CDR3 reads CASSVASPNSPLHF. CDR3 bases: TGTGCCAGCAGCGTAGCGTCACCGAATTCACCCCTCCACTTT. The gene calls are TRBV9 and TRBJ1-6, with no clear D. V lost 0 bases and J 7 bases, leaving 8 bases between the germline ends. This CDR3 spans 14 amino acids. CDR1 is SGDLS, CDR2 YYNGEE, per germline.

There are many counts of this clonotype. The rearrangement joins TRBV19 to TRBJ2-6; D not certain. Trimming took 0 bases from V and 2 from J, leaving 8 bases between them. The CDR3 spans 16 residues. Germline lookup yields CDR1 LNHDA and CDR2 SQIVND (reference sequence). In DNA form, the CDR3 reads TGTGCCAGTAGTATAGATCAAGGGACTGGGGCCAACGTCCTGACTTTC. Amino acid sequence: CASSIDQGTGANVLTF.

The V call is TRBV20-1, the J call TRBJ2-1; TRBD2 agrees at 11 bases. The ends lost 3 bases at V and 5 bases at J; junction bases unmatched: 6. CDR1 and CDR2 from the germline V gene are DFQATT and SNEGSKA (reference sequence). This CDR3 comprises 15 residues. CDR3 region: CSASPLAGGNNEQFF. DNA of the CDR3: TGCAGTGCTAGTCCTCTAGCGGGGGGTAACAATGAGCAGTTCTTC.

CDR3 coding DNA: TGTGCCAGCAGCTTGGGCTATCTCACAGATACGCAGTATTTT. Amino acid sequence: CASSLGYLTDTQYF. The V call is TRBV7-9, the J call TRBJ2-3; no firm D call. The CDR3 sequence is 14 residues long. V dropped 3 bases and J dropped 2 bases, with 9 bases sitting between them. CDR1 is SEHNR, CDR2 FQNEAQ, per germline (reference sequence).

As to this clonotype: A much larger clonotype is one base distant, so this may be a read error. The CDR3 DNA follows: TGTGCCATCAGCCAATATTTATTGCGGGAGGGCCGCTACGAGCAGTGCTTC. Amino acids: CAISQYLLREGRYEQCF. J is TRBJ2-7 and V is TRBV10-3; 9 bases align to TRBD2. Per germline, CDR1 ENHRY and CDR2 SYGVKD. This CDR3 contains 17 residues.

The chain has TRBV28 and TRBJ2-7, with TRBD1 matching 8 bases. V shed 7 bases, J shed 0 bases, and the junction held 5 bases outside the gene matches. CDR1 and CDR2 from the germline V gene are MDHEN and SYDVKM. The CDR3 spans 14 residues. CDR3 protein: CASILTGASYEQYF. The CDR3 DNA reads TGTGCCAGCATTCTGACAGGGGCCTCCTACGAGCAGTACTTC.